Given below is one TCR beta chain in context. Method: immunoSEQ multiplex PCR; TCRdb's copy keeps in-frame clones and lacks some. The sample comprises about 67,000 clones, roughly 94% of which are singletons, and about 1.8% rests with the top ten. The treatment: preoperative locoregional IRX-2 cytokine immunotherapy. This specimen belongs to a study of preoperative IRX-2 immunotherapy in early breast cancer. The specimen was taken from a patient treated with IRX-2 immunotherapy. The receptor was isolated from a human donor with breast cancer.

CDR3 sequence: CAWSWGTGGVDTQYF. The CDR3 DNA reads as TGTGCCTGGAGTTGGGGGACAGGGGGGGTAGATACGCAGTATTTT. The rearrangement links TRBV30 to TRBJ2-3, with 11 bases identical to TRBD1. V shed 2 bases and J 5 bases; nucleotides not matched to a gene: 6. Germline V CDR1 and CDR2: GTSNPN, SVGIG (reference sequence). The CDR3 is made up of 15 amino acids.